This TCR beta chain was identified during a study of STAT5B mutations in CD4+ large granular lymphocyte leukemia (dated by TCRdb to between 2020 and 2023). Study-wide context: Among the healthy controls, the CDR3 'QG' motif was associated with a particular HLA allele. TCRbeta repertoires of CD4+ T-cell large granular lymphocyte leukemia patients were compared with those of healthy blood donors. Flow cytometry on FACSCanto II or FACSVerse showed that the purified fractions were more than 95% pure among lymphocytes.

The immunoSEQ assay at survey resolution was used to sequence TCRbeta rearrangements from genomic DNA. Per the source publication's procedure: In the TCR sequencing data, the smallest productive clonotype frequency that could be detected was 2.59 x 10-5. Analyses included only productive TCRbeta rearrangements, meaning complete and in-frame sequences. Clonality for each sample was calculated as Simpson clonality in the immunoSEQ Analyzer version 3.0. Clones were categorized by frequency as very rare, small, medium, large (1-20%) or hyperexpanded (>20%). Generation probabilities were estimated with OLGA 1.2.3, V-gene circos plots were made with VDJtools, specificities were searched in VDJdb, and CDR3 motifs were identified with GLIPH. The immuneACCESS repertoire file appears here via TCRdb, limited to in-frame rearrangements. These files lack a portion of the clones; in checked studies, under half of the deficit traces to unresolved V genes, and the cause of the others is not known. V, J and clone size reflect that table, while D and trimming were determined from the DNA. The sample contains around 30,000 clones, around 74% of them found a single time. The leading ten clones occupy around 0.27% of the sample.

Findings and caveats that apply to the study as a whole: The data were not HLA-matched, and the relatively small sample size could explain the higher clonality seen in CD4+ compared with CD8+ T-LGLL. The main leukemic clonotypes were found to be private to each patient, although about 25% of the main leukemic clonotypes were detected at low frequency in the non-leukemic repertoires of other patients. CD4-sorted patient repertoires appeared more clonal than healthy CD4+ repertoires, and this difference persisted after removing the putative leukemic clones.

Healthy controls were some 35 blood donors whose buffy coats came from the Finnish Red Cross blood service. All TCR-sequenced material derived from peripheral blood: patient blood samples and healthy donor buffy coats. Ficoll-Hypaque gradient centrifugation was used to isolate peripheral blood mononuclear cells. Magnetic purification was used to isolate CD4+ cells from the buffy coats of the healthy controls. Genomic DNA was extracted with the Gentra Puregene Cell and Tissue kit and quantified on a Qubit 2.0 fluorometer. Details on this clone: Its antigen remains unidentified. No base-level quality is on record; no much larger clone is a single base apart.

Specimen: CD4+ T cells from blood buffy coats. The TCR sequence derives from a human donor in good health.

The DNA reads as follows: TGTGCCATCAGTGAACCGGGACAGGGCCGCTACGAGCAGTACTTC. This encodes CAISEPGQGRYEQYF. Recombination linked TRBV10-3 to TRBJ2-7, and 9 bases in between align with TRBD1. Trimmed from V: 3 bases; trimmed from J: 3 bases; junction bases lacking a gene match: 6. The CDR3 goes from the cysteine to the phenylalanine over 15 residues. The retained sequence is limited to the CDR3, 45 bases, with the frame set at the first base. Taken from the germline V gene, the CDR1 and CDR2 loops are ENHRY and SYGVKD.